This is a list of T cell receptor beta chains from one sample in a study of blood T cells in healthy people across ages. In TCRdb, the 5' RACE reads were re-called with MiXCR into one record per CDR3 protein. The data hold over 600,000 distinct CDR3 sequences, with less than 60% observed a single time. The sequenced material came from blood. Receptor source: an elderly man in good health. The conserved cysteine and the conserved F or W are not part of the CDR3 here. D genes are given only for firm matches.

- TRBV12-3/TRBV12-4 ASTGDTQY
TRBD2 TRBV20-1 SAFSGREGDTQY
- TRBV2 ASDDSNQPQH
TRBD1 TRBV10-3 AIRDRDNEQY
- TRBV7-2 ASSLSGPSFSYEQY
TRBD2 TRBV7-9 ASSLVGTSGGYNEQY
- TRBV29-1 SVEDTGYT
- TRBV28 ASIGFLGEQY
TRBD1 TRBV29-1 SVQGAQQETQY
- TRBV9 ASSVLTSADEQY
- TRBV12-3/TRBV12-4 ASSSHRAGGLELNEQF
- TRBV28 ASSPWGEGVRETQY
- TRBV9 ASGGHETQY
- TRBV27 ASRDSYTQY
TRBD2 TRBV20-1 SARDFAGELTGELF
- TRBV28 ASSPGTPPPYEQY
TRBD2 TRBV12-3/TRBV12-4 ASSFGTSGSLGEQY
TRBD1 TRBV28 ASSFRTGEETQY
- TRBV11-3 ASSFSGSGDTQY
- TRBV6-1 ASRRASDYGYT
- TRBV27 ASSSEVEGYRTQY
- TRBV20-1 SAQDALALNEQF
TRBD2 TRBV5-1 ASSWSSGRDNEQF
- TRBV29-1 SVAGTWYGYT
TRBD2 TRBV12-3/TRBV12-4 ASSTWTSGREKETQY
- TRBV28 ASSPLGVSYEQY
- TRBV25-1 ASSVPGNEQF
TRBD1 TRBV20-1 SASRTGYEDYGYT